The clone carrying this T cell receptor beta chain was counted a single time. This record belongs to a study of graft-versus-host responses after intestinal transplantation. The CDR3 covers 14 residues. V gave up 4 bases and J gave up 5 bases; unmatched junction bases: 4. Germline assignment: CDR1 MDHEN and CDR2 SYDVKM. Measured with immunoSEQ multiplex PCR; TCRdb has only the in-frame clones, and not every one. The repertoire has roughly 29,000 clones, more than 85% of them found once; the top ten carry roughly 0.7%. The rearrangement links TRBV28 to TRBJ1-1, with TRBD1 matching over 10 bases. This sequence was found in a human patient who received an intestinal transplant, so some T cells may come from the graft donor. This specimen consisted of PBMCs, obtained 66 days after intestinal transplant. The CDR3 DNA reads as TGTGCCAGCAGTTCTGGGACAGGGGCGACTGAAGCTTTCTTT. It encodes CASSSGTGATEAFF.